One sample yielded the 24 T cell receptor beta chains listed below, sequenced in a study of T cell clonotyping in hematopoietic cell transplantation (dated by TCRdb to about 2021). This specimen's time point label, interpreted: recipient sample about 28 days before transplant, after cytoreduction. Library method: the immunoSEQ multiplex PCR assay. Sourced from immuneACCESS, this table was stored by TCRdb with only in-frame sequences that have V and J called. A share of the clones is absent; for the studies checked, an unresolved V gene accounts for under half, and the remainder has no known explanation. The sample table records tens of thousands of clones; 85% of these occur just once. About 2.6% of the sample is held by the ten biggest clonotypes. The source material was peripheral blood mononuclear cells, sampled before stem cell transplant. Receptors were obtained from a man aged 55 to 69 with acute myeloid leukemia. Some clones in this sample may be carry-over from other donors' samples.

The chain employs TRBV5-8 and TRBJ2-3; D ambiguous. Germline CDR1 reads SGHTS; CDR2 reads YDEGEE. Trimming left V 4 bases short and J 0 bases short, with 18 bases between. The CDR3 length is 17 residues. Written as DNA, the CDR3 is TGTGCCAGCAGCCTCGGTTTATGGCTGGCAAGCACAGATACGCAGTATTTT. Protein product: CASSLGLWLASTDTQYF.

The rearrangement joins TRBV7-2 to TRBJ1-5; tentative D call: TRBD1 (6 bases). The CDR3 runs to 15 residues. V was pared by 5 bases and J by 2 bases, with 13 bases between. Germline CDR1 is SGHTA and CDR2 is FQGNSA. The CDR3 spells CASSPDSAGNQPQHF. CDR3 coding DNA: TGTGCCAGCAGCCCGGACAGCGCGGGCAATCAGCCCCAGCATTTT.

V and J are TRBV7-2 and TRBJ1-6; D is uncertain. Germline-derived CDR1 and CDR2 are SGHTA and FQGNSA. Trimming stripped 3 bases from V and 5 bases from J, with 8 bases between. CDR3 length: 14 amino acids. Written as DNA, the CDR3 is TGTGCCAGCAGCTTTAGGCGGAATAATTCACCCCTCCACTTT. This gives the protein CASSFRRNNSPLHF.

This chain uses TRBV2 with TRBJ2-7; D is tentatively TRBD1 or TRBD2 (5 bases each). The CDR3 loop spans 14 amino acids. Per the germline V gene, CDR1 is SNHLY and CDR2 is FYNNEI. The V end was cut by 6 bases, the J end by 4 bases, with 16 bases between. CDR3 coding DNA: TGTGCCAGCAGCGCCTCGGGACCCCCTTACGAGCAGTACTTC. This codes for CASSASGPPYEQYF.

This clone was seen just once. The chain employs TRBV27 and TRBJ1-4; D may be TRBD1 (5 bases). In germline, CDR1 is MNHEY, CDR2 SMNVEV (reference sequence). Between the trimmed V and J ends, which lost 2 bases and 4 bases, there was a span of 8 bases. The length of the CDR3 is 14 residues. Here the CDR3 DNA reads TGTGCCAGCAGTTTAGGCAGGGTTAATGAAAAACTGTTTTTT. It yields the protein CASSLGRVNEKLFF.

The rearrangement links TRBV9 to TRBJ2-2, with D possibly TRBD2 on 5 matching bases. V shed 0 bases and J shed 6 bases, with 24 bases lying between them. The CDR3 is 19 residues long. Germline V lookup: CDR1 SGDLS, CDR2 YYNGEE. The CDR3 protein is CASSVDLSDGLQVAGELFF. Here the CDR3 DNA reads TGTGCCAGCAGCGTAGATTTATCTGATGGACTCCAGGTGGCCGGGGAGCTGTTTTTT.

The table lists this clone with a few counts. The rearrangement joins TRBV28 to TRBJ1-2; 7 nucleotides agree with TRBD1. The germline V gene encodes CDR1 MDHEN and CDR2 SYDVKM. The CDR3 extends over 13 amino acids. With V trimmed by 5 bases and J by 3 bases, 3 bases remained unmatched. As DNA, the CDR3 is TGTGCCAGCAGTCCGGACAGGTACTATGGCTACACCTTC. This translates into CASSPDRYYGYTF.

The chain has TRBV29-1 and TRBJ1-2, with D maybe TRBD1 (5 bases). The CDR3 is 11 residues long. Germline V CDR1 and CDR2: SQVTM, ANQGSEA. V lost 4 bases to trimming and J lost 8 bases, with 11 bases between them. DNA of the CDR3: TGCAGCGTTGCCGGGACTGGAGGCTACACCTTC. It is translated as CSVAGTGGYTF. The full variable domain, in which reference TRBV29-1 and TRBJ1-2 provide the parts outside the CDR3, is SAVISQKPSRDICQRGTSLTIQCQVDSQVTMMFWYRQQPGQSLTLIATANQGSEATYESGFVIDKFPISRPNLTFSTLTVSNMSPEDSSIYLCSVAGTGGYTFGSGTRLTVV.

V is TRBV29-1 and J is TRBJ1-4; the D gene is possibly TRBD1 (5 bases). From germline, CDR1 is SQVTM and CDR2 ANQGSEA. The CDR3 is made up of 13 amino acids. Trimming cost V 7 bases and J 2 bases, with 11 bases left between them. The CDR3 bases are TGCAGCGGGCTAGACAGCACTAATGAAAAACTGTTTTTT. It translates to CSGLDSTNEKLFF. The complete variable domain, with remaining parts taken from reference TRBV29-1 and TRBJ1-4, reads SAVISQKPSRDICQRGTSLTIQCQVDSQVTMMFWYRQQPGQSLTLIATANQGSEATYESGFVIDKFPISRPNLTFSTLTVSNMSPEDSSIYLCSGLDSTNEKLFFGSGTQLSVL.

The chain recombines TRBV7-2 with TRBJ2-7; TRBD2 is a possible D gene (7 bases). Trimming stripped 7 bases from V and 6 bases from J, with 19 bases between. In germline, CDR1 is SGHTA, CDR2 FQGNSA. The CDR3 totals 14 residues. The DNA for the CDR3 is TGTGCCAGCACCTCGATGGCGGGGGCCTCCGAGCAGTACTTC. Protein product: CASTSMAGASEQYF.

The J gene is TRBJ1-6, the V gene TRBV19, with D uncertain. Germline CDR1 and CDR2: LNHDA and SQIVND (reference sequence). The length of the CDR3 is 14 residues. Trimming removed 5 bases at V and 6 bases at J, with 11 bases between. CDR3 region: CASSPPGGNSPLHF. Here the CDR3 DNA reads TGTGCCAGTAGTCCCCCAGGCGGTAATTCACCCCTCCACTTT.

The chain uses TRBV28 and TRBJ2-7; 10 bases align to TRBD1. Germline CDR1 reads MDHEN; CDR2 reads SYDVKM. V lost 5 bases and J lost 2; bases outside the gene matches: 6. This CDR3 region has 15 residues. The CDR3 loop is CASSNYGTGAYEQYF. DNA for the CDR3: TGTGCCAGCAGTAATTACGGGACAGGGGCCTACGAGCAGTACTTC.

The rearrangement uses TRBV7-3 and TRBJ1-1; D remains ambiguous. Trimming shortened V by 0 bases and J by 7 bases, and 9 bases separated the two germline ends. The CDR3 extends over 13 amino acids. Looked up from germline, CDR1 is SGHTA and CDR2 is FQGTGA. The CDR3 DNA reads TGTGCCAGCAGCTTAACGTTCGGAGATGAAGCTTTCTTT. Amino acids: CASSLTFGDEAFF.

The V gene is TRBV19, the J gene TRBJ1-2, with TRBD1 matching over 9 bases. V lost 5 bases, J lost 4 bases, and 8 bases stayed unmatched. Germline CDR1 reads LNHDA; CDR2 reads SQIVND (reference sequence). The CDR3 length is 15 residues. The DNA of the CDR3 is TGTGCCAGTAGTCCAACAGGGGGCGCCGGCTATGGCTACACCTTC. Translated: CASSPTGGAGYGYTF.

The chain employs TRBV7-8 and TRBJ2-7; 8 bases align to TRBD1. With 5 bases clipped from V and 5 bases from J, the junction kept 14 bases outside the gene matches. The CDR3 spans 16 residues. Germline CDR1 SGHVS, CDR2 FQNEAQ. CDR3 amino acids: CASSPTRDRSYHEQYF. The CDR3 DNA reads TGTGCCAGCAGCCCTACCCGGGACAGGAGCTACCACGAGCAGTACTTC.

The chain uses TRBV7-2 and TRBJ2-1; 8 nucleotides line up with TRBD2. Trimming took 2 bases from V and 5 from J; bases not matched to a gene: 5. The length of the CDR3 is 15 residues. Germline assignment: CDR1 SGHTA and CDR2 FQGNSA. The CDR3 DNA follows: TGTGCCAGCAGCTTAAGGCGGGGGGCCCACAATGAGCAGTTCTTC. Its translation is CASSLRRGAHNEQFF.

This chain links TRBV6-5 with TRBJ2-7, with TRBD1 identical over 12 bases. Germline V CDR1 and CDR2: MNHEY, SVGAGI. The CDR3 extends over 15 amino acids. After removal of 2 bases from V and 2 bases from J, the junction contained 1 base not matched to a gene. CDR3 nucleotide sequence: TGTGCCAGCAGTTACGGGACAGGGGGCCCCTACGAGCAGTACTTC. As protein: CASSYGTGGPYEQYF.

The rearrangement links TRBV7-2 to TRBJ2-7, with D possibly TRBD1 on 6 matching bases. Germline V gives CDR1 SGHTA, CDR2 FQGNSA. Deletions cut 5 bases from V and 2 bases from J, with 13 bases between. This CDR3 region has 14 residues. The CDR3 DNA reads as TGTGCCAGCAGCCCCAGAGGGGGTCCCTACGAGCAGTACTTC. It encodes CASSPRGGPYEQYF. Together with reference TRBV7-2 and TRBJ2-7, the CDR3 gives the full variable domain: GAGVSQSPSNKVTEKGKDVELRCDPISGHTALYWYRQSLGQGLEFLIYFQGNSAPDKSGLPSDRFSAERTGGSVSTLTIQRTQQEDSAVYLCASSPRGGPYEQYFGPGTRLTVT.

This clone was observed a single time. CDR3: CASSPRGSSYEQYF. The CDR3 nucleotides are TGTGCCAGCAGCCCACGGGGGAGCTCCTACGAGCAGTACTTC. This chain connects TRBV9 to TRBJ2-7, with a tentative D call TRBD2 (6 bases). Between the trimmed V and J ends, which lost 4 bases and 0 bases, there was a span of 11 bases. The CDR3 runs 14 residues. The germline V gene encodes CDR1 SGDLS and CDR2 YYNGEE. The full variable domain, rest sourced from reference TRBV9 and TRBJ2-7, is DSGVTQTPKHLITATGQRVTLRCSPRSGDLSVYWYQQSLDQGLQFLIQYYNGEERAKGNILERFSAQQFPDLHSELNLSSLELGDSALYFCASSPRGSSYEQYFGPGTRLTVT.

Written as DNA, the CDR3 is TGTGCCAGCAGGGACCATTCGAGCTCCTACGAGCAGTACTTC. It specifies CASRDHSSSYEQYF. The chain combines TRBV2 with TRBJ2-7; D is unresolved. The CDR3 loop spans 14 amino acids. CDR1 and CDR2 from the germline V gene are SNHLY and FYNNEI. V was shortened by 6 bases and J by 0 bases, with 12 bases between the two germline ends.

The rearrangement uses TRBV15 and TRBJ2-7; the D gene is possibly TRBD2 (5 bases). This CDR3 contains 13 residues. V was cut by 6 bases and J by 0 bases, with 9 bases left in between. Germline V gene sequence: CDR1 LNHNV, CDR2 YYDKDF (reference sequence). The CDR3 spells CATRVTSSYEQYF. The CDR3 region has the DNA TGTGCCACCAGGGTTACTAGCTCCTACGAGCAGTACTTC.

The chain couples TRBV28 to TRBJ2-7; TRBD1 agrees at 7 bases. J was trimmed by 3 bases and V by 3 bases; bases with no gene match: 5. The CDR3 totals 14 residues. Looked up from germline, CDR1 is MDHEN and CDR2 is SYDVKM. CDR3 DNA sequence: TGTGCCAGCAGTTTGGGGACAGTTATCTACGAGCAGTACTTC. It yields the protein CASSLGTVIYEQYF.

DNA for the CDR3: TGTGCCAGCTCACCCCCGGGACAGGGGGCCAATCAGCCCCAGCATTTT. It translates to CASSPPGQGANQPQHF. The chain links TRBV18 to TRBJ1-5, with TRBD1 identical over 12 bases. Unmatched junction bases numbered 3, after V lost 3 bases and J lost 3 bases. Germline lookup yields CDR1 KGHSH and CDR2 LQKENI. This CDR3 spans 16 amino acids.

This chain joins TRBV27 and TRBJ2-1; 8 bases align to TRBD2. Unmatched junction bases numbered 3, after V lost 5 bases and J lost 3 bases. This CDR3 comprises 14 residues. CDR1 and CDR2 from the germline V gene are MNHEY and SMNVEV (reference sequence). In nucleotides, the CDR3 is TGTGCCAGCAGTCCGGGGGGGGACTACAATGAGCAGTTCTTC. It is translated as CASSPGGDYNEQFF.